The following is a T cell receptor (beta chain) sequence with its context. Its cognate antigen is unknown. The authors incorporated unique molecular identifiers into the TCR beta cDNA libraries. Each CDR3 protein is one row after TCRdb ran MiXCR on the PCR reads. The sample records approximately 730,000 distinct CDR3 sequences, less than 35% being singletons. This specimen comes from a study of post-analysis software for immune sequencing data. General study results and limits: Five or six TRBV segments were more frequent in patients than controls; TRBV5-6, TRBV5-1 and TRBV20-1 belonged to this group.

The CDR3 sequence is 14 residues long. V lost 2 bases and J 1 base, leaving 8 bases between the germline ends. CDR1 LGHDT and CDR2 YNNKEL come from the germline V gene (reference sequence). This TCR came from a girl aged 5 to 17 with multiple sclerosis. This rearrangement joins TRBV3-1 to TRBJ1-1; D call uncertain. Sequencing was done on a sample of blood. The DNA of the CDR3 is TGTGCCAGCAGCCAACGTATGAAGAACACTGAAGCTTTCTTT. Its protein is CASSQRMKNTEAFF.